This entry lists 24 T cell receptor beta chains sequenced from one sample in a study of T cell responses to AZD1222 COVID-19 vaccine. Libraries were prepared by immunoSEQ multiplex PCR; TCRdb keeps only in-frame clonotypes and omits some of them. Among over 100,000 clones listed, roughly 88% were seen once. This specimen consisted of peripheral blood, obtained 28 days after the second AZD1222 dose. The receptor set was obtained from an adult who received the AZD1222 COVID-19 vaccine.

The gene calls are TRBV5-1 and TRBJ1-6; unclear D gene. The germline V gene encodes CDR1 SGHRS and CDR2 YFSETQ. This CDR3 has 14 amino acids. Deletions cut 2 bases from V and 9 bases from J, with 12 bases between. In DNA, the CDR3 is TGCGCCAGCAGCTTACCGTCCCCGGGTTCACCCCTCCACTTT. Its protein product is CASSLPSPGSPLHF.

The CDR3 coding sequence is TGTGCCAGTAGTCTGGGACAGGGGTGGAACACTGAAGCTTTCTTT. It encodes CASSLGQGWNTEAFF. The V and J genes are TRBV19 and TRBJ1-1; 10 bases agree with TRBD1. V shed 5 bases, J shed 1 base, and the junction held 4 bases outside the gene matches. The CDR3 has 15 residues. CDR1 is LNHDA and CDR2 is SQIVND in the germline V gene (reference sequence).

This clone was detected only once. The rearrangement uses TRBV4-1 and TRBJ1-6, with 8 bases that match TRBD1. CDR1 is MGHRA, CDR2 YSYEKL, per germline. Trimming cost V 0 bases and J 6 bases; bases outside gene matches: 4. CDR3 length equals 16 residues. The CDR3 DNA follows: TGCGCCAGCAGCCAAGATGACAGGGGAGGTAATTCACCCCTCCACTTT. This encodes CASSQDDRGGNSPLHF.

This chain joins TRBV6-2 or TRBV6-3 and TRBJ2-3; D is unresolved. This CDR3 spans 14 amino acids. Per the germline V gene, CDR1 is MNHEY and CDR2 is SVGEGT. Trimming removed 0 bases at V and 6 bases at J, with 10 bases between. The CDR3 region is CASSYSRNGDTQYF. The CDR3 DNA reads TGTGCCAGCAGTTACTCGAGGAATGGCGATACGCAGTATTTT.

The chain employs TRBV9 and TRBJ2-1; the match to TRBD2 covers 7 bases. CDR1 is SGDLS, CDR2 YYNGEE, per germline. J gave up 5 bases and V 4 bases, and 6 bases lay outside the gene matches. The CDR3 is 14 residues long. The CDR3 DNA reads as TGTGCCAGCAGCCTTCGGGGGGAAAACAATGAGCAGTTCTTC. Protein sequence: CASSLRGENNEQFF.

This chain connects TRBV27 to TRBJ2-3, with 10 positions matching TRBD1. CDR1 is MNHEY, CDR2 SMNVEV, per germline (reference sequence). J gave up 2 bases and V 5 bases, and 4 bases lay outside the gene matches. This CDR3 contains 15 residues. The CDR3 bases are TGTGCCAGCAGTCCAGGACAGGGGGTCACAGATACGCAGTATTTT. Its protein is CASSPGQGVTDTQYF.

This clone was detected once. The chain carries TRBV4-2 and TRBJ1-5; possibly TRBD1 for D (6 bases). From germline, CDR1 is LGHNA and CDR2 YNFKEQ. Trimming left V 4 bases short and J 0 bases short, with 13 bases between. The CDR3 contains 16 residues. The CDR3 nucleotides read TGTGCCAGCAGCCCCCGGGACACCTATAGCAATCAGCCCCAGCATTTT. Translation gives CASSPRDTYSNQPQHF.

This chain's CDR3 is CASSTIRDRGTNTEAFF. The CDR3 DNA reads TGTGCCAGTAGTACGATCCGGGACAGGGGAACGAACACTGAAGCTTTCTTT. The chain is built from TRBV19 and TRBJ1-1, with TRBD1 matching over 10 bases. The ends lost 4 bases at V and 1 base at J; junction bases unmatched: 9. In germline, CDR1 is LNHDA, CDR2 SQIVND (reference sequence). CDR3 size: 17 residues.

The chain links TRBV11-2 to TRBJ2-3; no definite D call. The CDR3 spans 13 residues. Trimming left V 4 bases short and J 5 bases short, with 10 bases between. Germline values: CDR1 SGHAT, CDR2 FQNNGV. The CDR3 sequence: CASSSPGVDTQYF. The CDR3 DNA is TGTGCCAGCAGCTCGCCTGGGGTAGATACGCAGTATTTT.

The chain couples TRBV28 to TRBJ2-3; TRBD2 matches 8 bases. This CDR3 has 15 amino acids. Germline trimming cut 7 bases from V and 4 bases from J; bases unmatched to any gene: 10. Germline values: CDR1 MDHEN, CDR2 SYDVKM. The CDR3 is CASTSTGTSPDTQYF. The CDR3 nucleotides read TGTGCCAGCACCTCGACCGGGACTAGTCCAGATACGCAGTATTTT.

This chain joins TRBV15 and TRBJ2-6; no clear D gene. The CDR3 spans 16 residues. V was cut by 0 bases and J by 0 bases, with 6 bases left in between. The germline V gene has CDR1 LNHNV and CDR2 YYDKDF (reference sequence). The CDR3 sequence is CATSRDPSSGANVLTF. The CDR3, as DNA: TGTGCCACCAGCAGAGACCCTAGCTCTGGGGCCAACGTCCTGACTTTC.

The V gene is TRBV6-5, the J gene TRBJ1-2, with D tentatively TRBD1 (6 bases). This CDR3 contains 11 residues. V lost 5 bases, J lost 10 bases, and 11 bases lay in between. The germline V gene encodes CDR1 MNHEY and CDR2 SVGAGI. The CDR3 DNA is TGTGCCAGCAGTAGATCAGGGGCCTACACCTTC. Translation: CASSRSGAYTF.

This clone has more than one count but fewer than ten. CDR3 bases: TGTGCCAGCAGCTGGACAGGGATCGAGCAGTACTTC. Its translation: CASSWTGIEQYF. The gene calls are TRBV7-9 and TRBJ2-7; 8 bases agree with TRBD1. V gave up 4 bases and J gave up 6 bases; unmatched junction bases: 2. Germline CDR1 SEHNR, CDR2 FQNEAQ (reference sequence). CDR3 size: 12 residues.

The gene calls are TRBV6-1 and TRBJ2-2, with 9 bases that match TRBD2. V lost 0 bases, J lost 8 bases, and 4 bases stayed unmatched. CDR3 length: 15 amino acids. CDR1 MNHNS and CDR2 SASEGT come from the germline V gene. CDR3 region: CASSEAGTSLGELFF. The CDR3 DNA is TGTGCCAGCAGTGAAGCTGGGACTAGCTTGGGGGAGCTGTTTTTT.

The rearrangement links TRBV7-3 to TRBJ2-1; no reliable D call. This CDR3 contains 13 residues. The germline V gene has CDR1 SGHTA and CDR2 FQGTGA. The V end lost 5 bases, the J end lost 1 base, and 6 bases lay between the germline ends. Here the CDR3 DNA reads TGTGCCAGCAGCCCGGGTTCCTACAATGAGCAGTTCTTC. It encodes CASSPGSYNEQFF.

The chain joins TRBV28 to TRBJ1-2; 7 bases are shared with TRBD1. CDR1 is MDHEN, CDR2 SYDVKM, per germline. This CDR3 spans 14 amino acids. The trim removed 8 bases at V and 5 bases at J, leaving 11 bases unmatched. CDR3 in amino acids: CASSYPTGTYGYTF. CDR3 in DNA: TGTGCCAGCTCCTACCCGACAGGGACGTATGGCTACACCTTC.

The CDR3 region is CASSLDTYYNEQFF. CDR3 sequence (DNA): TGTGCCAGCAGCTTAGATACTTACTACAATGAGCAGTTCTTC. The chain is built from TRBV11-2 and TRBJ2-1; D unclear. V was cut by 0 bases and J by 3 bases, with 6 bases left in between. Germline CDR1 and CDR2: SGHAT and FQNNGV. The CDR3 length is 14 residues.

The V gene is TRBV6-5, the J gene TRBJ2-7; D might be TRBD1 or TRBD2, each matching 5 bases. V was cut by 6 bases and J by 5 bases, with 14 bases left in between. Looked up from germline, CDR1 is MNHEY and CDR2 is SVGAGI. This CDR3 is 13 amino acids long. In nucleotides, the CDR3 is TGTGCCAGCAGGTCCGGGACGGCTCACGAGCAGTACTTC. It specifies CASRSGTAHEQYF.

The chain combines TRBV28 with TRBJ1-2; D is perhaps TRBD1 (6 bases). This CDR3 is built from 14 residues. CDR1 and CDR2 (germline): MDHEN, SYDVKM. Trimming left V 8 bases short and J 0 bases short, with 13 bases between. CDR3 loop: CASVRGLANYGYTF. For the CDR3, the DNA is TGTGCCAGCGTCAGGGGCCTAGCTAACTATGGCTACACCTTC.

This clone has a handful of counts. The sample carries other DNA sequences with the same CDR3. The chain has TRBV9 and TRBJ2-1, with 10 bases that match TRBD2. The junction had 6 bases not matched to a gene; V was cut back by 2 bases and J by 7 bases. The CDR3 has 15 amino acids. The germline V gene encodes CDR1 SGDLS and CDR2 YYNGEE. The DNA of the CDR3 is TGTGCCAGCAGCGTGAGCGGGAGGGCAGGGAATGAGCAGTTCTTC. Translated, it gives CASSVSGRAGNEQFF.

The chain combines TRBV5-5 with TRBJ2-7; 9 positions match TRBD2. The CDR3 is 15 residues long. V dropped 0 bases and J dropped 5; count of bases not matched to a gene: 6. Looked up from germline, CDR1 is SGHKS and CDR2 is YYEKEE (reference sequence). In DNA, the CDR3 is TGTGCCAGCAGCTTGGTTAGCGGGAGCTTCCACGAGCAGTACTTC. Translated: CASSLVSGSFHEQYF.

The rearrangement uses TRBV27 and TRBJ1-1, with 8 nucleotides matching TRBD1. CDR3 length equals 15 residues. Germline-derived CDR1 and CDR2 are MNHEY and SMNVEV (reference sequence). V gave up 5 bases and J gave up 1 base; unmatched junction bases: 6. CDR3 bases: TGTGCCAGCAGTCACGGACAGGGACCGAACACTGAAGCTTTCTTT. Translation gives CASSHGQGPNTEAFF.

The CDR3 DNA is TGTGCCATCTTCTCGGGCCTCCGGGGCTACACCTTC. Translated: CAIFSGLRGYTF. V and J are TRBV10-3 and TRBJ1-2; D remains ambiguous. CDR1 and CDR2 (germline): ENHRY, SYGVKD. The CDR3 totals 12 residues. V shed 8 bases and J shed 8 bases, with 15 bases lying between them.

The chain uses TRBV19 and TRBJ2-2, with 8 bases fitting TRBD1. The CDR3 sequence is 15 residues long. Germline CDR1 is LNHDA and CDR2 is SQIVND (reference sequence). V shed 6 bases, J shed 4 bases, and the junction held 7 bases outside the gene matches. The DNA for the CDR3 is TGTGCCAGTAGGCGGACAGGGTCGGGCACCGGGGAGCTGTTTTTT. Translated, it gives CASRRTGSGTGELFF.